The 12 T cell receptor beta chains below all came from one sample that was sequenced in a study of T cells in Graves' hyperthyroidism and ophthalmopathy. Regions amplified from RNA transcripts were the TCR beta CDR3 regions. An initial round of RT-PCR targeting the TCR CDR3 relied on the HTBI primer set. TCRdb re-derived calls from the multiplex PCR reads in MiXCR, one entry per CDR3 protein. In the table there are under 800,000 distinct CDR3 sequences, 11% to 15% of which are singletons. The sequenced sample consisted of blood. These receptors were collected from a woman aged 18-29 years with Graves' hyperthyroidism.

This clonotype showed up many times. The chain employs TRBV11-2 and TRBJ2-3; 7 positions agree with TRBD2. The CDR3 contains 13 residues. V was clipped by 5 bases and J by 5 bases; unmatched bases: 4. Germline values: CDR1 SGHAT, CDR2 FQNNGV. Written as DNA, the CDR3 is TGTGCCAGCAGCGCCCAGCGGGGAGATACGCAGTATTTT. Residues: CASSAQRGDTQYF.

This sequence joins TRBV4-3 and TRBJ2-3; 13 bases agree with TRBD2. This CDR3 spans 19 amino acids. The ends lost 1 base at V and 6 bases at J; junction bases unmatched: 13. Per the germline V gene, CDR1 is LGHNA and CDR2 is YSLEER. Here the CDR3 reads CASSQGQGALAGGADTQYF. The DNA of the CDR3 is TGCGCCAGCAGCCAAGGGCAGGGAGCACTAGCGGGAGGGGCCGATACGCAGTATTTT.

The genes are TRBV19 and TRBJ1-4, with D maybe TRBD1 (6 bases). This CDR3 spans 13 amino acids. CDR1 LNHDA and CDR2 SQIVND come from the germline V gene (reference sequence). V dropped 7 bases and J dropped 8 bases, with 14 bases sitting between them. The CDR3 loop is CASKTGFYEKLFF. The CDR3 region has the DNA TGTGCCAGTAAAACAGGGTTTTACGAAAAACTGTTTTTT.

On this clonotype itself: This may stem from a read error, because a much larger clone lies one nucleotide away. Without the conserved terminal phenylalanine or tryptophan, this CDR3 likely stems from a read error. The chain employs TRBV7-8 and TRBJ1-1; the D gene is possibly TRBD1 (5 bases). This CDR3 spans 15 amino acids. V was pared by 5 bases and J by 1 base, with 14 bases between. CDR1 and CDR2 from the germline V gene are SGHVS and FQNEAQ. Here the CDR3 DNA reads TGTGCCAGCAGCACCCGAGGAGGGGCGAACACTGAAGCTTTCCTT. It is translated as CASSTRGGANTEAFL.

In this sample, this clonotype turned up many times. This chain connects TRBV30 to TRBJ1-1; tentatively, D is TRBD1 (5 bases). This CDR3 region has 13 residues. CDR1 GTSNPN and CDR2 SVGIG come from the germline V gene (reference sequence). Between the trimmed V and J ends, which lost 5 bases and 10 bases, there was a span of 20 bases. The CDR3 sequence is CAWSTQGPWVAFF. CDR3 nucleotides: TGTGCCTGGTCAACCCAGGGACCCTGGGTAGCTTTCTTT.

The chain links TRBV12-3 or TRBV12-4 to TRBJ2-7; D unclear. Trimming pared 4 bases from V and 6 bases from J, leaving 10 bases between. This CDR3 is 12 amino acids long. The CDR3 nucleotides read TGTGCCAGCAGTTGGCGCACTGGCGAGCAGTACTTC. Translated: CASSWRTGEQYF.

The V call is TRBV7-9, the J call TRBJ1-4; the match to TRBD1 covers 8 bases. Germline CDR1 reads SEHNR; CDR2 reads FQNEAQ (reference sequence). The CDR3 extends over 13 amino acids. Trimming cost V 4 bases and J 15 bases; bases outside gene matches: 10. The CDR3 region has the DNA TGTGCCAGCAGCTCCCGGGGGACAGGTCTTATGTTTTTT. Encoded protein: CASSSRGTGLMFF.

This clonotype occurred a few times. V is TRBV18 and J is TRBJ2-1; 11 bases fit TRBD1. The CDR3 is 16 residues long. V was clipped by 3 bases and J by 7 bases; unmatched bases: 8. Germline values: CDR1 KGHSH, CDR2 LQKENI. As DNA, the CDR3 is TGTGCCAGCTCACCTATCCGGACAGGGGGCGTGAATGAGCAGTTCTTC. It encodes CASSPIRTGGVNEQFF. The entire variable domain, with the rest obtained from reference TRBV18 and TRBJ2-1, is as follows: NAGVMQNPRHLVRRRGQEARLRCSPMKGHSHVYWYRQLPEEGLKFMVYLQKENIIDESGMPKERFSAEFPKEGPSILRIQQVVRGDSAAYFCASSPIRTGGVNEQFFGPGTRLTVL.

This clonotype has only a few counts. The chain couples TRBV25-1 to TRBJ1-2, with D unresolved. The CDR3 is made up of 13 amino acids. The germline V gene has CDR1 MGHDK and CDR2 SYGVNS. Trimming shortened V by 1 base and J by 3 bases, and 6 bases separated the two germline ends. This CDR3 is CASSELGYYGYTF. The CDR3 DNA reads TGTGCCAGCAGTGAATTGGGGTACTATGGCTACACCTTC.

This clonotype came up a few times. The V and J genes are TRBV29-1 and TRBJ2-2, with D perhaps assigned TRBD1 or TRBD2 (5 bases each). Trimming shortened V by 3 bases and J by 3 bases, and 11 bases separated the two germline ends. CDR3 length: 14 residues. CDR1 is SQVTM and CDR2 is ANQGSEA in the germline V gene. The CDR3 region has the DNA TGCAGCGTTGATAACGGGACCTACACCGGGGAGCTGTTTTTT. It specifies CSVDNGTYTGELFF.

The J gene is TRBJ1-5, the V gene TRBV27, with D unresolved. CDR1 is MNHEY, CDR2 SMNVEV, per germline (reference sequence). The CDR3 runs 14 residues. V shed 10 bases and J shed 5 bases, with 18 bases lying between them. CDR3 protein: CAKKETEIYQPQHF. CDR3 nucleotides: TGTGCCAAAAAAGAGACGGAAATTTATCAGCCCCAGCATTTT.

This clonotype was counted only a few times. The chain uses TRBV6-5 and TRBJ1-6; 9 bases align to TRBD1. Losses at the gene ends were 2 bases for V and 3 bases for J; bases not matched to a gene: 8. The CDR3 runs to 18 residues. Germline assignment: CDR1 MNHEY and CDR2 SVGAGI. CDR3 nucleotides: TGTGCCAGCAGTTACGTGGGACAGGGTGAAATCTATAATTCACCCCTCCACTTT. Its translation: CASSYVGQGEIYNSPLHF.